The 10 T cell receptor beta chains reported below all come from one sample, sequenced in a study of cytomegalovirus exposure and HLA in healthy donors (dated by TCRdb to 2017 to 2019). The library was generated by the immunoSEQ multiplex PCR assay. A mixture of 60 forward primers for TCR Vbeta segments and 13 reverse primers for TCR Jbeta segments was used in the multiplex PCR. The clones in this table, taken by TCRdb from immuneACCESS, are in-frame only. Not every clone is retained; where verified, under half of the shortfall comes from an unresolved V gene, and the cause of the rest is unknown. The data table for this sample lists around 50,000 clones. The top ten constitute over 9% of the sample. Sequenced material: PBMCs. The receptors derive from a woman in her twenties or thirties in good health and CMV-seropositive.

To note about this clone: Distinct nucleotide sequences in the sample also encode this CDR3. V gene TRBV19 combines with J gene TRBJ1-5; TRBD1 is a possible D gene (5 bases). Germline loops: CDR1 LNHDA, CDR2 SQIVND (reference sequence). The CDR3 runs to 14 residues. The V end was cut by 4 bases, the J end by 0 bases, with 7 bases between. The CDR3 coding sequence is TGTGCCAGTAGTACAGACAGTAGCAATCAGCCCCAGCATTTT. It is translated as CASSTDSSNQPQHF. The full variable domain, in which reference TRBV19 and TRBJ1-5 provide the parts outside the CDR3, is DGGITQSPKYLFRKEGQNVTLSCEQNLNHDAMYWYRQDPGQGLRLIYYSQIVNDFQKGDIAEGYSVSREKKESFPLTVTSAQKNPTAFYLCASSTDSSNQPQHFGDGTRLSIL.

The CDR3 DNA sequence: TGTGCCAGCAGTCATGAGCGGGAGAACACAGATACGCAGTATTTT. This encodes CASSHERENTDTQYF. V gene TRBV25-1 combines with J gene TRBJ2-3, with TRBD2 matching over 8 bases. The germline CDR1 and CDR2 sequences are MGHDK and SYGVNS. The V gene end was trimmed by 5 bases and the J gene end by 2 bases; junction bases not matched to a gene: 6. The CDR3 spans 15 residues.

The rearrangement uses TRBV2 and TRBJ2-2; tentatively, D is TRBD2 (7 bases). Germline CDR1 and CDR2: SNHLY and FYNNEI. V was clipped by 6 bases and J by 9 bases, with 14 bases between them. The length of the CDR3 is 13 residues. CDR3 region: CASSRRGGRELFF. CDR3 DNA: TGTGCCAGCAGCCGTAGGGGGGGCCGGGAGCTGTTTTTT.

The rearrangement uses TRBV5-1 and TRBJ2-3; 12 bases line up with TRBD2. Germline-derived CDR1 and CDR2 are SGHRS and YFSETQ. V lost 3 bases and J lost 0; bases outside the gene matches: 11. The CDR3 runs to 19 residues. This chain's CDR3 is CASSYTGLAGGPSTDTQYF. The CDR3 DNA sequence: TGCGCCAGCAGCTATACGGGACTAGCGGGCGGGCCGAGCACAGATACGCAGTATTTT.

This chain links TRBV5-1 with TRBJ1-1; D remains unclear. V was trimmed by 6 bases and J by 0 bases, leaving 15 bases between them. There are 15 residues in the CDR3. Germline CDR1 is SGHRS and CDR2 is YFSETQ. The CDR3 sequence is CASTRNLRVNTEAFF. The CDR3 coding sequence is TGCGCCAGCACCCGAAATTTGAGGGTGAACACTGAAGCTTTCTTT.

The chain has TRBV5-1 and TRBJ1-5; D is perhaps TRBD1 (6 bases). Trimming took 0 bases from V and 5 from J, leaving 12 bases between them. Germline V gene sequence: CDR1 SGHRS, CDR2 YFSETQ. The CDR3 runs 15 residues. The CDR3 sequence is CASSLAGGGDQPQHF. The CDR3 DNA reads as TGCGCCAGCAGCTTGGCGGGGGGCGGAGATCAGCCCCAGCATTTT.

The rearrangement links TRBV6-6 to TRBJ2-7; 8 nucleotides match TRBD2. Germline lookup yields CDR1 MNHNY and CDR2 SVGAGI (reference sequence). V gave up 6 bases and J gave up 2 bases; unmatched junction bases: 9. This CDR3 has 15 residues. The CDR3 region has the DNA TGTGCCAGCAGAACACTAGCGGAGGACGCCTACGAGCAGTACTTC. This codes for CASRTLAEDAYEQYF.

The chain employs TRBV5-1 and TRBJ2-2, with D tentatively TRBD1 (6 bases). The CDR3 covers 14 residues. CDR1 and CDR2 (germline): SGHRS, YFSETQ. Trimming removed 3 bases from V and 9 bases from J, with 15 bases in between. The CDR3 nucleotides read TGCGCCAGCAGCTCCAACAGGGACGTGCGGGAGCTGTTTTTT. This translates into CASSSNRDVRELFF.

This rearrangement joins TRBV5-4 to TRBJ2-7; 7 nucleotides match TRBD2. CDR1 is SGHNT, CDR2 YYREEE, per germline (reference sequence). The CDR3 sequence is 15 residues long. V shed 1 base, J shed 5 bases, and the junction held 9 bases outside the gene matches. Here the CDR3 reads CASSLKGRGLDEQYF. The CDR3 bases are TGTGCCAGCAGCTTGAAGGGGAGGGGACTTGACGAGCAGTACTTC.

This chain links TRBV7-9 with TRBJ2-2; 10 nucleotides match TRBD2. The CDR3 has 19 residues. Looked up from germline, CDR1 is SEHNR and CDR2 is FQNEAQ (reference sequence). The trim removed 9 bases at V and 1 base at J, leaving 17 bases unmatched. The CDR3 bases are TGTGCCAGTGATCGTAGGGATAGAAGACTAGCGGGGAACACCGGGGAGCTGTTTTTT. It encodes CASDRRDRRLAGNTGELFF.